This T cell receptor (beta chain) was recorded in a study of blood T cell repertoires in COVID-19. The wider study: COVID-19 samples collected from the United States, Italy and Spain covered acute and convalescent phases. Sample material is recorded as cDNA or gDNA derived from T cells, B-cell-depleted T cells, or PBMCs.

Sequenced by immunoSEQ multiplex PCR; TCRdb stores in-frame clones only, minus some. The sample holds tens of thousands of clones; roughly 90% are singletons and the top ten take approximately 14%. This CDR3 has 13 amino acids. Trimming at V came to 1 base and at J to 8 bases, leaving 4 bases not matched to a gene. CDR1 is SGHDT, CDR2 YYEEEE, per germline. The TCR sequence derives from a man between 65 and 79 years old with active or convalescent COVID-19. V gene TRBV5-6 combines with J gene TRBJ1-2; 8 nucleotides match TRBD1. Sequencing was done on a sample of peripheral blood. CDR3 in DNA: TGTGCCAGCAGCTTGCAGGGGGCAGGGGGCTACACCTTC. Its translation: CASSLQGAGGYTF.